The clone carrying this TCR beta chain was picked up a small number of times. Antigen: not known. This entry comes from a study of T cell repertoires in cytomegalovirus infection. Background on the study: Indications of both CMV infection and matching HLA type were provided by public TCR beta signatures.

V was cut by 0 bases and J by 8 bases, with 13 bases left in between. CDR1 and CDR2 from the germline V gene are KGHSH and LQKENI. The CDR3 length is 15 residues. TCRdb fed the reads into MiXCR, producing one record per CDR3 protein. Of 510,000 or so distinct CDR3 sequences listed, 26% are singletons. General study findings and limits: CMV-specific TCR beta clonotypes restricted by HLA-C were the ones dominating the ex vivo response. Of the TCR beta families, the public ones yielded a cumulative frequency that identified carriers of CMV plus the relevant HLA.

This receptor was taken from a human donor in good health (CMV status not recorded). Some clones in this sample may be carry-over from other donors' samples. The sequenced sample consisted of PBMCs. The rearrangement links TRBV18 to TRBJ1-4; a weak D match, TRBD1 (5 bases). The CDR3 nucleotides are TGTGCCAGCTCACCACCTCAGGGAAGAAGAGAAAAACTGTTTTTT. This encodes CASSPPQGRREKLFF.